This TCR beta chain was sequenced for a study of cytomegalovirus exposure and HLA in healthy donors. Across the study: The platform used for the 95 to 150 validation repertoires matched that of the approximately 640 first-cohort repertoires, a later analysis reported.

Only in-frame clones appear in the TCRdb table, and some are missing; sequencing was by immunoSEQ multiplex PCR. This table holds 250,000 or so clones, roughly 90% found once. The donors were part of the validation cohort, which consisted of over a hundred subjects and was separate from the first cohort of 666 subjects. Study-wide results and limits: Rarity held for most TCR sequences, but there were some public TCRs that occurred in many donors. A few CMV-associated chains proved CMV antigen-specific in vitro.

Comment on this clone: Its antigen remains unknown.

The sequence derives from a man younger than 35 in good health and CMV-seropositive. The sequencing input was PBMCs.

The chain's CDR3 is CASSEAPWNEQFF. The CDR3 nucleotides read TGTGCCAGCAGTGAAGCACCGTGGAATGAGCAGTTCTTC. The chain recombines TRBV6-1 with TRBJ2-1; D is ambiguous. V was clipped by 0 bases and J by 7 bases, with 7 bases between them. The CDR3 extends over 13 amino acids. Germline lookup yields CDR1 MNHNS and CDR2 SASEGT.